Listed below are T cell receptor beta chains from one sample, sequenced in a study of sequential checkpoint blockade in melanoma. Here immunoSEQ multiplex PCR was the method, and the copy in TCRdb shows in-frame clones only, minus some. The sample shows roughly 20,000 clones, more than 70% of them seen only once. Sequenced material: CD8+ T cells sorted from blood (inferred from file names), taken from a patient given nivolumab and ipilimumab in sequence. The receptors come from a human donor with melanoma. The CDR3 runs from the conserved cysteine through the conserved F or W. The D gene is left open where the match is weak. Rows give clone size only sometimes, using once, few, many, or a class for an expanded clone.

V gene,J gene,D gene,clone size,CDR3 protein,CDR3 DNA
TRBV5-6,TRBJ1-5,TRBD1,.,CASSFDGTGDQPQHF,TGTGCCAGCAGCTTCGACGGGACAGGGGATCAGCCCCAGCATTTT
TRBV6-5,TRBJ1-2,.,.,CASSYSIGGANGYTF,TGTGCCAGCAGTTACTCGATAGGCGGGGCCAATGGCTACACCTTC
TRBV6-5,TRBJ1-1,.,.,CASSSGFRNTEAFF,TGTGCCAGTTCGTCGGGTTTCCGGAACACTGAAGCTTTCTTT
TRBV11-2,TRBJ2-7,TRBD2,.,CASSLGDGLAGRYEQYF,TGTGCCAGCAGCTTAGGGGACGGACTAGCGGGACGATACGAGCAGTACTTC
TRBV30,TRBJ1-6,.,.,CAWSRAVNNSPLHF,TGTGCCTGGAGTAGAGCGGTTAATAATTCACCCCTCCACTTT
TRBV27,TRBJ2-7,.,.,CASSLGGGRGYYEQYF,TGTGCCAGCAGTCTGGGCGGGGGCAGGGGCTACTACGAGCAGTACTTC
TRBV6-1,TRBJ1-5,.,.,CASSAHRRGNQPQHF,TGTGCCAGCAGTGCCCATAGGAGAGGCAATCAGCCCCAGCATTTT
TRBV28,TRBJ1-2,.,large,CASSQRTAYGYTF,TGTGCCAGCAGTCAGAGGACAGCTTATGGCTACACCTTC
TRBV13,TRBJ1-2,.,.,CASSSNLRWYGYTF,TGTGCCAGCAGCTCGAATCTGCGGTGGTATGGCTACACCTTC
TRBV7-9,TRBJ1-2,TRBD1,.,CASSLGTGNYGYTF,TGTGCCAGCAGCTTAGGGACAGGGAACTATGGCTACACCTTC
TRBV27,TRBJ1-2,TRBD1,.,CASSPPGGSNYGYTF,TGTGCCAGCAGTCCACCAGGGGGTTCGAACTATGGCTACACCTTC
TRBV15,TRBJ2-7,TRBD1,.,CATSSSGTVVYEQYF,TGTGCCACCAGCAGTTCCGGGACAGTTGTCTACGAGCAGTACTTC
TRBV7-9,TRBJ2-7,.,few,CASSLGGEGYEQYF,TGTGCCAGCAGCTTAGGGGGGGAAGGCTACGAGCAGTACTTC
TRBV19,TRBJ2-7,TRBD1,.,CASSIRDRGVEQYF,TGTGCCAGTAGTATCCGTGACAGGGGCGTCGAGCAGTACTTC
TRBV5-1,TRBJ2-7,.,.,CASSLGQVIYEQYF,TGCGCCAGCAGCTTGGGACAGGTAATCTACGAGCAGTACTTC
TRBV5-3,TRBJ2-7,.,.,CASSLGVAAGEQYF,TGTGCCAGCAGCTTGGGTGTAGCGGCGGGGGAGCAGTACTTC
TRBV19,TRBJ2-7,.,.,CASSIGTGTYEQYF,TGTGCCAGTAGTATAGGGACGGGGACCTACGAGCAGTACTTC
TRBV11-2,TRBJ1-1,.,.,CASSLDRGPEAFF,TGTGCCAGCAGCTTAGACAGGGGCCCTGAAGCTTTCTTT
TRBV30,TRBJ2-7,.,once,CAWTIGGPGAYEQYF,TGTGCCTGGACCATAGGCGGGCCTGGGGCCTACGAGCAGTACTTC
TRBV19,TRBJ1-1,.,.,CASSMIGTEAFF,TGTGCCAGTAGTATGATCGGTACTGAAGCTTTCTTT
TRBV2,TRBJ1-2,.,.,CASSSDMDYGYTF,TGTGCCAGCAGTTCTGACATGGACTATGGCTACACCTTC
TRBV5-1,TRBJ2-7,TRBD1,.,CASIGGTGGREQYF,TGCGCCAGCATTGGCGGGACAGGGGGCCGCGAGCAGTACTTC
TRBV29-1,TRBJ1-1,.,once,CSVLAANTEAFF,TGCAGCGTTTTGGCTGCGAACACTGAAGCTTTCTTT
TRBV6-5,TRBJ1-1,TRBD1,.,CASSSRGATEAFF,TGTGCCAGCAGTTCCAGGGGGGCCACTGAAGCTTTCTTT
TRBV28,TRBJ1-6,.,once,CASSLLGGGDSPLHF,TGTGCCAGCAGTTTACTGGGGGGTGGCGATTCACCCCTCCACTTT
TRBV5-1,TRBJ2-3,TRBD2,.,CASSFHGRLAGDSTDTQYF,TGCGCCAGCAGCTTCCACGGGAGACTGGCGGGGGACAGCACAGATACGCAGTATTTT
TRBV9,TRBJ1-1,TRBD1,once,CASSATGATEAFF,TGTGCCAGCAGCGCGACAGGGGCCACTGAAGCTTTCTTT
TRBV11-2,TRBJ2-7,.,.,CASSLEGARTYEQYF,TGTGCCAGCAGCTTAGAAGGAGCGCGAACCTACGAGCAGTACTTC
TRBV19,TRBJ1-5,TRBD1,.,CASSSWDRGRNQPQHF,TGTGCCAGTAGTTCCTGGGACAGGGGGCGCAATCAGCCCCAGCATTTT
TRBV5-1,TRBJ1-1,TRBD1,.,CASSPGTGMNTEAFF,TGCGCCAGCAGCCCGGGGACAGGCATGAACACTGAAGCTTTCTTT
TRBV6-5,TRBJ1-1,.,.,CASSYWGERLNTEAFF,TGTGCCAGCAGTTACTGGGGGGAGCGATTGAACACTGAAGCTTTCTTT
TRBV29-1,TRBJ1-3,.,.,CSVVSGISGNTIYF,TGCAGCGTTGTATCGGGGATATCTGGAAACACCATATATTTT
TRBV4-2,TRBJ1-1,.,.,CASSLVHYDIEAFF,TGTGCCAGCAGCTTGGTTCATTACGACATTGAAGCTTTCTTT
TRBV13,TRBJ1-5,.,.,CASSPKDSSNQPQHF,TGTGCCAGCAGCCCCAAGGACAGTTCCAATCAGCCCCAGCATTTT
TRBV7-9,TRBJ2-7,.,.,CASSSSREQYF,TGTGCCAGCAGCTCCAGTCGCGAGCAGTACTTC
TRBV30,TRBJ1-2,.,.,CAWSWDEGQRNYGYTF,TGTGCCTGGTCCTGGGATGAAGGACAGCGGAACTATGGCTACACCTTC
TRBV13,TRBJ1-2,.,.,CASSFLTAPLDGAGYTF,TGTGCCAGCAGCTTTTTGACAGCCCCCCTCGATGGCGCTGGCTACACCTTC
TRBV6-6,TRBJ1-1,.,medium-sized,CASSLLETEAFF,TGTGCCAGCAGTCTCCTGGAGACTGAAGCTTTCTTT
TRBV28,TRBJ1-1,.,.,CASSVGASTEAFF,TGTGCCAGCAGTGTAGGGGCTAGCACTGAAGCTTTCTTT
TRBV28,TRBJ1-5,TRBD1,.,CASSLRGTGGQPQHF,TGTGCCAGCAGTTTAAGGGGGACAGGTGGACAGCCCCAGCATTTT
TRBV28,TRBJ2-1,.,.,CASSLAGAPEQFF,TGTGCCAGCAGTTTGGCGGGTGCCCCTGAGCAGTTCTTC